One sample yielded the 16 T cell receptor beta chains listed below, sequenced in a study of T cells in localized non-small cell lung cancer. Method: immunoSEQ multiplex PCR; TCRdb's copy keeps in-frame clones and lacks some. The repertoire holds 50,000 to 75,000 clones, approximately 90% seen once, with under 25% in the top ten. The sequencing used peripheral blood, collected before any cancer treatment. The receptor set was obtained from a man between 40 and 75 years old with stage I squamous cell lung carcinoma.

This chain joins TRBV19 and TRBJ1-1, with a possible D match to TRBD1 (6 bases). The CDR3 spans 16 residues. The germline V gene has CDR1 LNHDA and CDR2 SQIVND (reference sequence). Trimming took 2 bases from V and 5 from J, leaving 18 bases between them. CDR3 region: CASSISGGRWGTEAFF. The CDR3, as DNA: TGTGCCAGTAGTATAAGTGGGGGGCGCTGGGGGACTGAAGCTTTCTTT.

J is TRBJ1-3 and V is TRBV9, with D maybe TRBD1 (5 bases). The CDR3 spans 15 residues. CDR1 and CDR2 (germline): SGDLS, YYNGEE. V was pared by 0 bases and J by 1 base, with 8 bases between. The CDR3 DNA reads TGTGCCAGCAGCGTAGGGAGGGGTTCTGGAAACACCATATATTTT. Protein: CASSVGRGSGNTIYF.

J is TRBJ2-7 and V is TRBV5-1, with 7 bases aligning to TRBD2. The CDR3 spans 15 residues. CDR1 is SGHRS, CDR2 YFSETQ, per germline. V shed 0 bases and J 5 bases; nucleotides not matched to a gene: 8. Here the CDR3 DNA reads TGCGCCAGCAGCTTGGGAGGGGAGGGCCACAACGAGCAGTACTTC. Protein: CASSLGGEGHNEQYF.

This sequence joins TRBV6-5 and TRBJ2-7, with 10 positions matching TRBD2. The CDR3 loop spans 15 amino acids. Unmatched junction bases numbered 8, after V lost 4 bases and J lost 5 bases. Germline values: CDR1 MNHEY, CDR2 SVGAGI. CDR3 nucleotides: TGTGCCAGCAGTTCCGAGACTAGCGGGCCTGACGAGCAGTACTTC. Translating it yields CASSSETSGPDEQYF.

About this clone itself: An end of the junction does not agree with germline; a read error may underlie this. The rearrangement links TRBV7-7 to TRBJ2-3; D not certain. This CDR3 comprises 14 residues. Per the germline V gene, CDR1 is SSHAT and CDR2 is FNYEAQ (reference sequence). Here the CDR3 DNA reads TGTGCTAGCAGCCCGTCGATTATCACAGATACGCAGTATTTT. This sequence encodes CASSPSIITDTQYF.

This chain joins TRBV5-4 and TRBJ2-7, with TRBD2 matching over 11 bases. Germline CDR1 reads SGHNT; CDR2 reads YYREEE (reference sequence). This CDR3 is built from 15 residues. Trimming cost V 4 bases and J 0 bases; bases outside gene matches: 3. CDR3 coding DNA: TGTGCCAGCAGCCCTAGCGGGGGGAGCTCCTACGAGCAGTACTTC. Translation: CASSPSGGSSYEQYF.

J is TRBJ2-6 and V is TRBV29-1; TRBD1 matches at 7 bases. Germline V lookup: CDR1 SQVTM, CDR2 ANQGSEA. Trimming at V came to 7 bases and at J to 2 bases, leaving 5 bases not matched to a gene. This CDR3 comprises 14 residues. CDR3 coding DNA: TGCAGCGCCTATACAGGGGCTGGGGCCAACGTCCTGACTTTC. Translation gives CSAYTGAGANVLTF.

CDR3 nucleotides: TGCAGCGTCCGGGACAGGGTTCCAAGCACAGATACGCAGTATTTT. Its translation is CSVRDRVPSTDTQYF. The chain employs TRBV29-1 and TRBJ2-3, with 9 bases lining up with TRBD1. Trimming cost V 6 bases and J 0 bases; bases outside gene matches: 7. Per the germline V gene, CDR1 is SQVTM and CDR2 is ANQGSEA. The CDR3 extends over 15 amino acids.

In this sample, this clone turned up once. The chain has TRBV5-4 and TRBJ2-1; 7 nucleotides agree with TRBD2. CDR1 and CDR2 (germline): SGHNT, YYREEE (reference sequence). Unmatched junction bases numbered 9, after V lost 3 bases and J lost 3 bases. This CDR3 is built from 16 residues. The CDR3 nucleotides are TGTGCCAGCAGCTCCCCGGGAGCGGGGAGCTACAATGAGCAGTTCTTC. Protein: CASSSPGAGSYNEQFF.

The chain employs TRBV14 and TRBJ1-1, with D possibly TRBD1 on 6 matching bases. CDR1 and CDR2 (germline): SGHDN, FVKESK. The V and J ends lost 4 bases and 2 bases respectively, with 17 bases between them. The length of the CDR3 is 16 residues. The CDR3 spells CASSRSIRGRNTEAFF. The CDR3 coding sequence is TGTGCCAGCAGCCGTTCCATCCGGGGGCGTAACACTGAAGCTTTCTTT.

Here the CDR3 reads CAWSVLMASGRETQYF. DNA of the CDR3: TGTGCCTGGAGTGTACTTATGGCTAGCGGGAGGGAGACCCAGTACTTC. This rearrangement joins TRBV30 to TRBJ2-5; 11 bases match TRBD2. The CDR3 covers 16 residues. CDR1 GTSNPN and CDR2 SVGIG come from the germline V gene (reference sequence). The V gene end was trimmed by 0 bases and the J gene end by 5 bases; junction bases not matched to a gene: 8. Combining the CDR3 with reference TRBV30 and TRBJ2-5 gives the whole variable domain SQTIHQWPATLVQPVGSPLSLECTVEGTSNPNLYWYRQAAGRGLQLLFYSVGIGQISSEVPQNLSASRPQDRQFILSSKKLLLSDSGFYLCAWSVLMASGRETQYFGPGTRLLVL.

This rearrangement joins TRBV19 to TRBJ1-2; TRBD1 aligns across 7 bases. This CDR3 is built from 14 residues. With 5 bases clipped from V and 5 bases from J, the junction kept 8 bases outside the gene matches. Germline V gives CDR1 LNHDA, CDR2 SQIVND (reference sequence). Here the CDR3 reads CASSSPPGGYGYTF. The CDR3 DNA reads as TGTGCCAGTAGTTCCCCCCCAGGGGGGTATGGCTACACCTTC.

J is TRBJ2-5 and V is TRBV5-1; D not certain. Germline V gives CDR1 SGHRS, CDR2 YFSETQ. The CDR3 is made up of 14 amino acids. The V end lost 2 bases, the J end lost 3 bases, and 11 bases lay between the germline ends. CDR3 region: CASSLDPTKETQYF. CDR3 sequence (DNA): TGCGCCAGCAGCTTAGACCCCACGAAAGAGACCCAGTACTTC.

This chain links TRBV7-2 with TRBJ2-1; 14 bases align to TRBD2. Germline values: CDR1 SGHTA, CDR2 FQGNSA. The CDR3 spans 15 residues. J lost 9 bases, V lost 5 bases, and 6 bases had no gene match. The CDR3 DNA reads TGTGCCAGCAGCCTCAGACTAGCGGGAGGGGGTGAGCAGTTCTTC. This encodes CASSLRLAGGGEQFF.

The rearrangement uses TRBV2 and TRBJ1-5, with TRBD1 matching 7 bases. V trimming: 6 bases; J trimming: 5 bases; junction bases outside the gene matches: 10. Germline values: CDR1 SNHLY, CDR2 FYNNEI. The CDR3 covers 15 residues. CDR3 bases: TGTGCCAGCAGCACACAGACAGGGAATTATCAGCCCCAGCATTTT. Amino acids: CASSTQTGNYQPQHF.

The chain recombines TRBV27 with TRBJ2-1; 9 nucleotides agree with TRBD2. Germline CDR1 and CDR2: MNHEY and SMNVEV (reference sequence). V lost 5 bases, J lost 4 bases, and 21 bases stayed unmatched. This CDR3 comprises 20 residues. CDR3 residues: CASSPLDVVAGVAEYNEQFF. CDR3 in DNA: TGTGCCAGCAGTCCCCTTGATGTGGTAGCGGGAGTAGCAGAATACAATGAGCAGTTCTTC.